The 10 T cell receptor beta chains below come from one sample, sequenced in a study of cytomegalovirus exposure and HLA in healthy donors. Assay: immunoSEQ multiplex PCR; the TCRdb copy retains only in-frame clones and omits some. The sample has roughly 330,000 clones, about nine tenths seen once; the top ten hold about 1%. Input material: PBMCs. The receptors were gathered from a woman in her 30s in good health and CMV-seropositive.

The chain couples TRBV7-9 to TRBJ1-1; a possible D gene is TRBD1 (5 bases). The CDR3 sequence is 14 residues long. V lost 3 bases and J lost 0, with 8 bases in between. The germline gives CDR1 SEHNR, CDR2 FQNEAQ (reference sequence). The CDR3, as DNA: TGTGCCAGCAGCTTGGACACTATGAACACTGAAGCTTTCTTT. Protein sequence: CASSLDTMNTEAFF.

The V gene is TRBV27, the J gene TRBJ1-1, with D uncertain. The CDR3 sequence is 16 residues long. Per germline, CDR1 MNHEY and CDR2 SMNVEV (reference sequence). Trimming took off 4 bases at V and 1 base at J, with 16 bases between the two ends. CDR3: CASSYSDRIGNTEAFF. DNA for the CDR3: TGTGCCAGCAGTTACTCCGATCGGATAGGGAACACTGAAGCTTTCTTT.

The rearrangement links TRBV5-1 to TRBJ1-4, with 7 positions matching TRBD1. From germline, CDR1 is SGHRS and CDR2 YFSETQ. Trimming at V came to 0 bases and at J to 8 bases, leaving 7 bases not matched to a gene. There are 15 residues in the CDR3. The chain's CDR3 is CASSLEGGRREKLFF. CDR3 coding DNA: TGCGCCAGCAGCTTGGAAGGGGGCAGACGAGAAAAACTGTTTTTT. The entire variable domain, with the rest obtained from reference TRBV5-1 and TRBJ1-4, is as follows: KAGVTQTPRYLIKTRGQQVTLSCSPISGHRSVSWYQQTPGQGLQFLFEYFSETQRNKGNFPGRFSGRQFSNSRSEMNVSTLELGDSALYLCASSLEGGRREKLFFGSGTQLSVL.

The genes are TRBV5-6 and TRBJ1-2; D gene ambiguous. In germline, CDR1 is SGHDT, CDR2 YYEEEE. Trimming left V 0 bases short and J 5 bases short, with 11 bases between. There are 14 residues in the CDR3. The DNA of the CDR3 is TGTGCCAGCAGCTTGGGGGAACACGATTATGGCTACACCTTC. This translates into CASSLGEHDYGYTF.

The genes are TRBV7-2 and TRBJ2-5; TRBD2 matches 8 bases. The germline V gene has CDR1 SGHTA and CDR2 FQGNSA. This CDR3 has 16 residues. V lost 2 bases and J lost 5; bases outside the gene matches: 10. The CDR3 here is CASSLNGGGRGETQYF. The CDR3 nucleotides are TGTGCCAGCAGCTTAAACGGCGGGGGGCGAGGGGAGACCCAGTACTTC.

The chain couples TRBV30 to TRBJ1-4, with D hard to call. Germline assignment: CDR1 GTSNPN and CDR2 SVGIG (reference sequence). The CDR3 runs 12 residues. Trimming removed 0 bases at V and 8 bases at J, with 7 bases between. The DNA for the CDR3 is TGTGCCTGGAGTGTCACGGGGGAAAAACTGTTTTTT. Amino acids: CAWSVTGEKLFF.

This sequence joins TRBV19 and TRBJ1-1; the D is unclear. There are 14 residues in the CDR3. Trimming left V 6 bases short and J 4 bases short, with 15 bases between. In germline, CDR1 is LNHDA, CDR2 SQIVND (reference sequence). CDR3 sequence: CASSARGEGTEAFF. CDR3 sequence (DNA): TGTGCCAGTAGCGCAAGAGGAGAAGGCACTGAAGCTTTCTTT.

The J gene is TRBJ1-5, the V gene TRBV27; TRBD1 is a possible D gene (5 bases). This CDR3 region has 19 residues. Germline V gene lookup returns CDR1 MNHEY and CDR2 SMNVEV (reference sequence). V was trimmed by 3 bases and J by 2 bases, leaving 23 bases between them. DNA for the CDR3: TGTGCCAGCAGTTTCCTGGCCCCGGGACGTCGCCTTCGCAATCAGCCCCAGCATTTT. Translating it yields CASSFLAPGRRLRNQPQHF.

The V and J genes are TRBV2 and TRBJ1-5; no clear D gene. Germline V gene data show CDR1 as SNHLY and CDR2 as FYNNEI. This CDR3 spans 14 amino acids. Trimming removed 8 bases at V and 0 bases at J, with 11 bases between. The CDR3 DNA follows: TGTGCCAGCGCTGACATACTTAGCAATCAGCCCCAGCATTTT. Its translation: CASADILSNQPQHF.

The rearrangement links TRBV30 to TRBJ2-6; D possibly corresponds to TRBD1 (6 bases). The CDR3 has 15 amino acids. The V and J ends lost 4 bases and 0 bases respectively, with 10 bases between them. The germline V gene has CDR1 GTSNPN and CDR2 SVGIG (reference sequence). In DNA form, the CDR3 reads TGTGCCTGGACAGGGGCGTTCTCTGGGGCCAACGTCCTGACTTTC. It translates to CAWTGAFSGANVLTF. The variable domain in full, with the rest retrieved from reference TRBV30 and TRBJ2-6, is SQTIHQWPATLVQPVGSPLSLECTVEGTSNPNLYWYRQAAGRGLQLLFYSVGIGQISSEVPQNLSASRPQDRQFILSSKKLLLSDSGFYLCAWTGAFSGANVLTFGAGSRLTVL.